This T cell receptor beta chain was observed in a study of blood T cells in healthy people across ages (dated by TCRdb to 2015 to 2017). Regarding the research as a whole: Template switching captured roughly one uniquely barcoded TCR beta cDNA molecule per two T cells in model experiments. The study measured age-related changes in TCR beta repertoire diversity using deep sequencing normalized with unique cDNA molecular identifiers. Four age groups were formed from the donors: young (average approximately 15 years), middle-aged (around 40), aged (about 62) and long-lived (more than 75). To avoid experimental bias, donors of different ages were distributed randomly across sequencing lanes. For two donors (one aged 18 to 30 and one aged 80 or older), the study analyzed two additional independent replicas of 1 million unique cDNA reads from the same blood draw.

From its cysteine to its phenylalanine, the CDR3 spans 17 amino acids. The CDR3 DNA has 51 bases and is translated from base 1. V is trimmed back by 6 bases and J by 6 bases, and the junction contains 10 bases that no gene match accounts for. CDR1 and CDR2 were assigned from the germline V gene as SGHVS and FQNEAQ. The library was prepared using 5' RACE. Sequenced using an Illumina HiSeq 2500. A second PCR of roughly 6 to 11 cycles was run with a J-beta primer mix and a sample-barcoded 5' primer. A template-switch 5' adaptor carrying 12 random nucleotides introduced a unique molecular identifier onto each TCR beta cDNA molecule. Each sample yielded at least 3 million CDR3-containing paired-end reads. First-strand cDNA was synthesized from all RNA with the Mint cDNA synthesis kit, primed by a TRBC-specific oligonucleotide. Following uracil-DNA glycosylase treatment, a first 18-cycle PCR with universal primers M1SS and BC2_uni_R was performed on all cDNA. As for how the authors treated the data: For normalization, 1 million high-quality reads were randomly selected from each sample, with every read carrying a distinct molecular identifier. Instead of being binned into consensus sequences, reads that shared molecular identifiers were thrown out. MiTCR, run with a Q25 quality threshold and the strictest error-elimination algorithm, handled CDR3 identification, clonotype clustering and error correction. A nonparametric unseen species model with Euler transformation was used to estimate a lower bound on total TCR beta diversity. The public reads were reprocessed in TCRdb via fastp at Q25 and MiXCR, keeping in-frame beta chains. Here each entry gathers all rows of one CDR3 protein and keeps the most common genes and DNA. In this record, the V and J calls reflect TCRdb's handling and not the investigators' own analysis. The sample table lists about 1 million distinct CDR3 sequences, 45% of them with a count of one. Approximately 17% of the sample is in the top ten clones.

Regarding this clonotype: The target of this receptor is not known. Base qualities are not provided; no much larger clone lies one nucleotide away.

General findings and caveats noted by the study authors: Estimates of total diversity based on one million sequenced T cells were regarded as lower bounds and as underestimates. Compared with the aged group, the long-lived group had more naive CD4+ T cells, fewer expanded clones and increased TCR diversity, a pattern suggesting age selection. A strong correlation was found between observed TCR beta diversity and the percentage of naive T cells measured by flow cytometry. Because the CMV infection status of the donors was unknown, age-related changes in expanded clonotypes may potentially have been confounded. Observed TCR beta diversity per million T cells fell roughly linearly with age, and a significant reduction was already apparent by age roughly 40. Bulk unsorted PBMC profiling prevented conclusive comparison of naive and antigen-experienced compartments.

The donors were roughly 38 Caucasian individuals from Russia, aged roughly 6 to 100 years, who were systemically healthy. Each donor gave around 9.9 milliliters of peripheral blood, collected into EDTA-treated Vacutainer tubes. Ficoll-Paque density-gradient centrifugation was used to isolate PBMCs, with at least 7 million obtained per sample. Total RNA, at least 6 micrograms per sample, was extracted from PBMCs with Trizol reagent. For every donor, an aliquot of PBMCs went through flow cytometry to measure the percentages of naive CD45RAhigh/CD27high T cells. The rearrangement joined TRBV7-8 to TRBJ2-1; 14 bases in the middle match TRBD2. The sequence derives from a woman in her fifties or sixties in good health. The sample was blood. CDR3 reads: CASRSILGTSGSNEQFF. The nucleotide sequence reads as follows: TGTGCCAGCAGATCCATCCTCGGGACTAGCGGGAGCAATGAGCAGTTCTTC. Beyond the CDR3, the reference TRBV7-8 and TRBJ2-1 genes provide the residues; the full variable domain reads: GAGVSQSPRYKVAKRGQDVALRCDPISGHVSLFWYQQALGQGPEFLTYFQNEAQLDKSGLPSDRFFAERPEGSVSTLKIQRTQQEDSAVYLCASRSILGTSGSNEQFFGPGTRLTVL.